Below are 5 T cell receptor beta chains sequenced from a single sample in a study of T cell repertoires in cytomegalovirus infection. TCRdb recomputed calls from the reads with MiXCR, one row per CDR3 protein. The data contain roughly 920,000 distinct CDR3 sequences, 31% of them singletons. No antigen has been assigned to these receptors. The sequencing used cultured CD8+ T cells from PBMCs, collected from culture after CMV antigen stimulation. The source is a human donor in good health (CMV status not recorded). Some clones in this sample may be carry-over from other donors' samples.

This clonotype occurred a few times. The chain uses TRBV5-5 and TRBJ2-6, with a possible D match to TRBD1 (5 bases). The CDR3 runs to 17 residues. CDR1 is SGHKS and CDR2 is YYEKEE in the germline V gene (reference sequence). V was cut by 2 bases and J by 0 bases, with 12 bases left in between. The DNA of the CDR3 is TGTGCCAGCAGCTTATCAGGGCCCTTCTCTGGGGCCAACGTCCTGACTTTC. Translated: CASSLSGPFSGANVLTF.

The rearrangement links TRBV13 to TRBJ1-2, with a weak D call TRBD1 (5 bases). The length of the CDR3 is 15 residues. Per germline, CDR1 PRHDT and CDR2 FYEKMQ (reference sequence). V lost 2 bases, J lost 8 bases, and 18 bases lay in between. The CDR3 sequence is CASSLMGQPWGGYTF. For the CDR3, the DNA is TGTGCCAGCAGCTTAATGGGGCAGCCCTGGGGCGGCTACACCTTC.

The V gene is TRBV19, the J gene TRBJ2-1; 9 bases line up with TRBD1. The V gene end was trimmed by 3 bases and the J gene end by 3 bases; junction bases not matched to a gene: 3. CDR1 and CDR2 (germline): LNHDA, SQIVND (reference sequence). This CDR3 is 15 amino acids long. CDR3 sequence: CASSIGTGNYNEQFF. For the CDR3, the DNA is TGTGCCAGTAGTATTGGGACAGGGAACTACAATGAGCAGTTCTTC.

This clonotype has a handful of counts. The chain combines TRBV4-1 with TRBJ2-1; 8 positions agree with TRBD1. The germline CDR1 and CDR2 sequences are MGHRA and YSYEKL. The V gene end was trimmed by 4 bases and the J gene end by 3 bases; junction bases not matched to a gene: 8. CDR3 length equals 16 residues. The CDR3: CASSRADRGLYNEQFF. In nucleotides, the CDR3 is TGCGCCAGCAGCCGAGCAGACAGGGGTCTCTACAATGAGCAGTTCTTC.

This clonotype was detected many times. This chain joins TRBV7-2 and TRBJ1-5; D not resolved. The germline V and J ends were trimmed by 2 bases and 6 bases, with 11 bases remaining between them. Germline V CDR1 and CDR2: SGHTA, FQGNSA. The CDR3 has 14 amino acids. DNA for the CDR3: TGTGCCAGCAGCTTATCTGGCTGGACTCAGCCCCAGCATTTT. The encoded protein is CASSLSGWTQPQHF. The whole variable domain, remainder taken from reference TRBV7-2 and TRBJ1-5, is GAGVSQSPSNKVTEKGKDVELRCDPISGHTALYWYRQSLGQGLEFLIYFQGNSAPDKSGLPSDRFSAERTGGSVSTLTIQRTQQEDSAVYLCASSLSGWTQPQHFGDGTRLSIL.